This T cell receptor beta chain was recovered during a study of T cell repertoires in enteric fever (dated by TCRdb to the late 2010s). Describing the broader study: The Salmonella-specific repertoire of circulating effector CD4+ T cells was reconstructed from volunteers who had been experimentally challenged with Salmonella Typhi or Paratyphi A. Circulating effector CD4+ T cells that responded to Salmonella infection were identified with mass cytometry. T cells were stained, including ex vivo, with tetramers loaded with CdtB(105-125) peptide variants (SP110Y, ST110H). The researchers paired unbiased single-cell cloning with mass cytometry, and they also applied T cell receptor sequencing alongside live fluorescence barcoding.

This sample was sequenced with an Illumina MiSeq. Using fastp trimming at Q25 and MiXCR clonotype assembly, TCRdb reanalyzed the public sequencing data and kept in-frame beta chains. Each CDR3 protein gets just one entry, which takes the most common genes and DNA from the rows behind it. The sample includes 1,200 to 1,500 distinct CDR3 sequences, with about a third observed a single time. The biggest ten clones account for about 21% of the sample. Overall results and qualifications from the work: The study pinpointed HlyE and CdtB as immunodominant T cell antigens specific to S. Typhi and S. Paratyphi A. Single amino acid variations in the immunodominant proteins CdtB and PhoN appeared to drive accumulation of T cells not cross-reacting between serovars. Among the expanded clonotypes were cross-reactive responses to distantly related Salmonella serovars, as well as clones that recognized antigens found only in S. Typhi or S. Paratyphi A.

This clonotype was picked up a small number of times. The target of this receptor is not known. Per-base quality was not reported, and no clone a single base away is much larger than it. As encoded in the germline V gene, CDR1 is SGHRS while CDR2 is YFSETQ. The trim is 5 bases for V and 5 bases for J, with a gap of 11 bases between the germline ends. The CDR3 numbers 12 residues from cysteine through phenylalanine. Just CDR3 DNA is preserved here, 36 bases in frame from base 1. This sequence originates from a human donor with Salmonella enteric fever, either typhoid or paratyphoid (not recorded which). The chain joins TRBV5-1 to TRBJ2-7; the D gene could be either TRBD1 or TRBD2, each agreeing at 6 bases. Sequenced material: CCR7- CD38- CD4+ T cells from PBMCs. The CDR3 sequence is CASSPRGDEQYF. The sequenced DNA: TGCGCCAGCAGTCCTAGGGGGGACGAGCAGTACTTC.